This is a list of T cell receptor beta chains from one sample in a study of spatial heterogeneity in lung cancer. Using its own MiXCR run on the 5' RACE reads, TCRdb lists one record per CDR3 protein. This sample carries around 6,200 distinct CDR3 sequences, over 12% of them seen once, and the ten largest clones take 9.8%. Sequences were derived from lung tumor tissue, sampled at surgery. Every receptor here comes from a male donor with early-stage non-small cell lung cancer. CDR3s include the opening cysteine and the closing phenylalanine or tryptophan. The D gene is left open where the match is weak. The size of a clone is reported for some rows only, either as once, few or many, or as a class for expanded clones.

clone size	V gene	J gene	D gene	CDR3 DNA	CDR3 protein
medium-sized	TRBV27	TRBJ1-2	TRBD1	TGTGCCAGCAGTTTACAGGGGGGTAACTATGGCTACACCTTC	CASSLQGGNYGYTF
-	TRBV9	TRBJ2-5	TRBD2	TGTGCCAGTTCAGCGGGAGACAAGACCCAGTACTTC	CASSAGDKTQYF
medium-sized	TRBV6-2/TRBV6-3	TRBJ2-3	-	TGTGCCAGCAGTTACTCGGAGAGAGATACGCAGTATTTT	CASSYSERDTQYF
medium-sized	TRBV20-1	TRBJ2-1	TRBD1	TGCAGTGCTAGAGAACTACGGGACAGGGAAAAGCGGAAGCAGTTCTTC	CSARELRDREKRKQFF
many	TRBV27	TRBJ2-2	TRBD1	TGTGCCAGCAGTTTGACAGGGGGCTTGGTTGCGGGCGGGGAGCTGTTTTTT	CASSLTGGLVAGGELFF
many	TRBV27	TRBJ2-2	-	TGTGCCAGCAGTTTATTGGGGCTAGCGATAGGTGCCGGGGAGCTGTTTTTT	CASSLLGLAIGAGELFF
many	TRBV5-6	TRBJ1-1	-	TGTGCCAGCAGCCCTAGACGGGGGGCCCTCCCTGAAGCTTTCTTT	CASSPRRGALPEAFF
medium-sized	TRBV7-2	TRBJ1-4	-	TGTGCCAGCAGCTTAGAGCCGAAGAATGAAAAACTGTTTTTT	CASSLEPKNEKLFF
few	TRBV5-6	TRBJ1-6	-	TGTGCCAGCAGCTTGGGGAGACAGGTTGGCAATTCACCCCTCCACTTT	CASSLGRQVGNSPLHF
medium-sized	TRBV12-3/TRBV12-4	TRBJ1-2	-	TGTGCCAGCAGTCGAAGCGGGACACCAGCTAACTATGGCTACACCTTC	CASSRSGTPANYGYTF
medium-sized	TRBV12-3/TRBV12-4	TRBJ1-1	-	TGTGCATCTAGGAGGGGAGAAGGAACTGAAGCTTTCTTT	CASRRGEGTEAFF
medium-sized	TRBV29-1	TRBJ2-7	-	TGCAGCGTCAGGGTGAACAACGAGCAGTACTTC	CSVRVNNEQYF
many	TRBV28	TRBJ2-4	TRBD2	TGTGCCAGCAGTCCCGGGGGAGGGATGCACATTCAGTACTTC	CASSPGGGMHIQYF
-	TRBV12-3/TRBV12-4	TRBJ2-7	TRBD2	TGTGCCAGCAGTTTGGGACTAGCGACCGAGCAGTACTTC	CASSLGLATEQYF
many	TRBV5-4	TRBJ2-3	TRBD2	TGTGCCAGCAGCTTGGGGACTAGCGGGAGGGTGGATACGCAGTATTTT	CASSLGTSGRVDTQYF